Below, one TCR beta chain is given with its context. The sample is drawn from a study of blood T cell repertoires in COVID-19. Study at large: From T cells, B-cell-depleted T cells, or PBMCs came the material, which was cDNA or gDNA.

Repertoires were generated with immunoSEQ multiplex PCR, while TCRdb's copy carries only in-frame clones and drops some. Of approximately 64,000 clones listed, 70% to 90% are singletons. The sequence derives from a man in his 70s with acute or convalescent COVID-19. Sequencing was done on a sample of peripheral blood.

CDR3 coding DNA: TGTGCCAGCAGCCCCCCCGACTCGTATTCACCCCTCCACTTT. This translates into CASSPPDSYSPLHF. The chain joins TRBV7-2 to TRBJ1-6; D is unresolved. The CDR3 consists of 14 residues. Between the trimmed V and J ends, which lost 5 bases and 8 bases, there was a span of 13 bases. CDR1 SGHTA and CDR2 FQGNSA come from the germline V gene.